Below, 29 T cell receptor beta chains from the same sample are listed, as sequenced in a study of PD-1 blockade in mismatch repair-deficient tumors. Generated by immunoSEQ multiplex PCR, the TCRdb table keeps only in-frame clones and is missing some. The table lists about 68,000 clones, approximately 80% of them singletons. The sample consisted of peripheral blood, taken 2 weeks after starting pembrolizumab. The receptors come from an adult with mismatch repair-deficient cancer.

This sequence joins TRBV4-2 and TRBJ2-5; 15 bases fit TRBD2. Trimming removed 3 bases from V and 5 bases from J; junction bases left unmatched: 4. The CDR3 consists of 16 residues. Germline-derived CDR1 and CDR2 are LGHNA and YNFKEQ. The CDR3 DNA reads as TGTGCCAGCAGCCACGGACTAGCGGGGGGGGTGGAGACCCAGTACTTC. It specifies CASSHGLAGGVETQYF.

This chain links TRBV6-1 with TRBJ2-7, with 7 bases that match TRBD1. From germline, CDR1 is MNHNS and CDR2 SASEGT. With V trimmed by 4 bases and J by 3 bases, 12 bases remained unmatched. CDR3 length: 16 residues. The CDR3 loop reads CASSGPYRGRDYEQYF. In DNA, the CDR3 is TGTGCCAGCAGTGGGCCCTACAGGGGACGAGACTACGAGCAGTACTTC.

This clone has more than one count but fewer than ten. V usage is TRBV5-4 and J usage is TRBJ1-2; D is possibly TRBD1 (5 bases). The CDR3 runs to 13 residues. Germline V gene sequence: CDR1 SGHNT, CDR2 YYREEE (reference sequence). V lost 7 bases, J lost 7 bases, and 17 bases lay in between. CDR3 amino acids: CASHTDSLSGYTF. The CDR3 DNA is TGTGCCAGCCACACTGACAGTCTAAGTGGCTACACCTTC.

This clone was found a few times. The junction departs from the called germline gene at one end, perhaps through a read error. The chain carries TRBV7-7 and TRBJ2-2; 10 bases align to TRBD2. The CDR3 covers 14 residues. Germline V CDR1 and CDR2: SSHAT, FNYEAQ (reference sequence). The CDR3 DNA is TGTGCTAGCAGCTCCGGACTAGCGGACGGGGAGCTGTTTTTT. It translates to CASSSGLADGELFF.

The chain carries TRBV11-3 and TRBJ2-5; 7 nucleotides match TRBD1. CDR1 is SGHNT, CDR2 YENEEA, per germline. Losses at the gene ends were 4 bases for V and 3 bases for J; bases not matched to a gene: 11. The CDR3 covers 16 residues. The CDR3 region has the DNA TGTGCCAGCAGCTCCTGGGACAGCTTAACCGAAGAGACCCAGTACTTC. It yields the protein CASSSWDSLTEETQYF.

This clone was detected only once. The rearrangement joins TRBV7-2 to TRBJ2-1; 13 bases line up with TRBD2. The V gene end was trimmed by 5 bases and the J gene end by 8 bases; junction bases not matched to a gene: 12. The CDR3 is 17 residues long. Germline V CDR1 and CDR2: SGHTA, FQGNSA. In nucleotides, the CDR3 is TGTGCCAGCAGCCCCAACAGACTAGCGGGAGGTTTGGATGAGCAGTTCTTC. It codes for CASSPNRLAGGLDEQFF. Complete variable domain (other parts from reference TRBV7-2 and TRBJ2-1): GAGVSQSPSNKVTEKGKDVELRCDPISGHTALYWYRQSLGQGLEFLIYFQGNSAPDKSGLPSDRFSAERTGGSVSTLTIQRTQQEDSAVYLCASSPNRLAGGLDEQFFGPGTRLTVL.

The chain employs TRBV25-1 and TRBJ1-5; 7 nucleotides line up with TRBD1. Germline V gives CDR1 MGHDK, CDR2 SYGVNS. Losses at the gene ends were 3 bases for V and 7 bases for J; bases not matched to a gene: 6. The CDR3 spans 14 residues. This CDR3 is CASSEAGGRQPQHF. The CDR3 nucleotides are TGTGCCAGCAGTGAGGCAGGGGGAAGACAGCCCCAGCATTTT.

J is TRBJ1-2 and V is TRBV29-1; D uncertain. The CDR3 loop spans 11 amino acids. Germline lookup yields CDR1 SQVTM and CDR2 ANQGSEA. The V end lost 6 bases, the J end lost 4 bases, and 9 bases lay between the germline ends. The CDR3 sequence: CSVVKVYGYTF. CDR3 sequence (DNA): TGCAGCGTAGTGAAAGTCTATGGCTACACCTTC.

The V and J genes are TRBV7-2 and TRBJ2-2; TRBD2 matches 7 bases. Germline values: CDR1 SGHTA, CDR2 FQGNSA. CDR3 length: 16 amino acids. The junction had 10 bases not matched to a gene; V was cut back by 5 bases and J by 4 bases. The CDR3 here is CASSLSSGSVTGELFF. The CDR3 nucleotides read TGTGCCAGCAGCCTCTCTAGCGGATCGGTCACCGGGGAGCTGTTTTTT.

This clone was counted a few times. This chain connects TRBV10-3 to TRBJ1-2; TRBD1 matches 7 bases. This CDR3 is built from 12 residues. J was trimmed by 8 bases and V by 8 bases; bases with no gene match: 8. Germline V gene lookup returns CDR1 ENHRY and CDR2 SYGVKD. As DNA, the CDR3 is TGTGCCATCGGGGACAGAAGGTACGGCTACACCTTC. Its protein product is CAIGDRRYGYTF.

This chain connects TRBV30 to TRBJ2-7, with 7 nucleotides matching TRBD1. V lost 2 bases to trimming and J lost 5 bases; unmatched junction nucleotides: 6. The length of the CDR3 is 13 residues. Germline assignment: CDR1 GTSNPN and CDR2 SVGIG (reference sequence). The CDR3 DNA is TGTGCCTGGAGTATGGGACAGTGGAACGAGCAGTACTTC. Protein: CAWSMGQWNEQYF. The full variable domain, its missing parts supplied by reference TRBV30 and TRBJ2-7, is SQTIHQWPATLVQPVGSPLSLECTVEGTSNPNLYWYRQAAGRGLQLLFYSVGIGQISSEVPQNLSASRPQDRQFILSSKKLLLSDSGFYLCAWSMGQWNEQYFGPGTRLTVT.

V usage is TRBV5-4 and J usage is TRBJ2-5, with D possibly called TRBD1 or TRBD2 (7 bases each). Germline V lookup: CDR1 SGHNT, CDR2 YYREEE (reference sequence). The V end lost 3 bases, the J end lost 2 bases, and 20 bases lay between the germline ends. There are 17 residues in the CDR3. The CDR3 DNA reads TGTGCCAGCAGCTCCGGACAGGAACTAGCGAATCAAGAGACCCAGTACTTC. Translation: CASSSGQELANQETQYF.

CDR3 region: CASSLSGNGNEQFF. CDR3 nucleotides: TGTGCCAGCAGTCTTAGCGGGAACGGCAATGAGCAGTTCTTC. The chain has TRBV6-5 and TRBJ2-1; 8 bases line up with TRBD2. Germline CDR1 is MNHEY and CDR2 is SVGAGI. V dropped 5 bases and J dropped 6; count of bases not matched to a gene: 6. This CDR3 is 14 amino acids long.

The CDR3 is CASSLAGAMNEQFF. CDR3 bases: TGTGCCAGCAGTTTAGCGGGGGCAATGAATGAGCAGTTCTTC. The chain uses TRBV28 and TRBJ2-1; D may be TRBD2 (7 bases). Per germline, CDR1 MDHEN and CDR2 SYDVKM. The germline V and J ends were trimmed by 2 bases and 7 bases, with 12 bases remaining between them. This CDR3 is 14 amino acids long.

The chain has TRBV29-1 and TRBJ2-2; D is perhaps TRBD2 (6 bases). V was trimmed by 7 bases and J by 2 bases, leaving 14 bases between them. CDR3 length: 14 residues. The germline V gene has CDR1 SQVTM and CDR2 ANQGSEA. The CDR3 bases are TGCAGCGCGAAGGGACTTTTAAACACCGGGGAGCTGTTTTTT. Its translation is CSAKGLLNTGELFF.

The chain joins TRBV10-1 to TRBJ2-1, with TRBD2 identical over 10 bases. CDR1 and CDR2 from the germline V gene are WNHNN and SYGVQD (reference sequence). This CDR3 region has 14 residues. V lost 6 bases to trimming and J lost 6 bases; unmatched junction nucleotides: 5. The CDR3 nucleotides are TGCGCCAGCAGCTCTAGCGGGGGTTTCAATGAGCAGTTCTTC. Translating it yields CASSSSGGFNEQFF.

The chain employs TRBV2 and TRBJ2-1; 9 nucleotides align to TRBD2. The V gene's germline CDR1 is SNHLY and CDR2 FYNNEI. Unmatched junction bases numbered 2, after V lost 8 bases and J lost 0 bases. CDR3 size: 14 residues. The CDR3 reads CASLSGSSYNEQFF. In DNA form, the CDR3 reads TGTGCCAGCCTTAGCGGGAGCTCCTACAATGAGCAGTTCTTC.

The V gene is TRBV5-6, the J gene TRBJ1-2; D gene uncertain. Trimming took 0 bases from V and 2 from J, leaving 8 bases between them. Per germline, CDR1 SGHDT and CDR2 YYEEEE. CDR3 length equals 14 residues. CDR3 coding DNA: TGTGCCAGCAGCTTGGTAGTAGGGAACTATGGCTACACCTTC. The encoded protein is CASSLVVGNYGYTF.

V usage is TRBV10-3 and J usage is TRBJ2-1; D is possibly TRBD2 (6 bases). This CDR3 region has 15 residues. Germline CDR1 reads ENHRY; CDR2 reads SYGVKD. The V end was cut by 4 bases, the J end by 3 bases, with 13 bases between. CDR3 loop: CAISATGEIYNEQFF. DNA of the CDR3: TGTGCCATCAGTGCTACGGGGGAGATCTACAATGAGCAGTTCTTC.

This chain links TRBV18 with TRBJ2-5; a weak D match, TRBD2 (6 bases). CDR3 length equals 15 residues. From germline, CDR1 is KGHSH and CDR2 LQKENI. V was pared by 6 bases and J by 4 bases, with 18 bases between. CDR3 residues: CASSRLLARGETQYF. DNA of the CDR3: TGTGCCAGCTCCCGATTGTTAGCGCGGGGAGAGACCCAGTACTTC.

The chain uses TRBV5-8 and TRBJ2-5; D could derive from TRBD1 or TRBD2 (6 bases each). The CDR3 length is 16 residues. V dropped 4 bases and J dropped 5 bases, with 21 bases sitting between them. Germline loops: CDR1 SGHTS, CDR2 YDEGEE. The CDR3 is CASSPGGRGGLETQYF. The CDR3, as DNA: TGTGCCAGCAGCCCGGGTGGTAGAGGGGGGCTGGAGACCCAGTACTTC. The variable domain in full, completed from reference TRBV5-8 and TRBJ2-5, reads EAGVTQSPTHLIKTRGQQATLRCSPISGHTSVYWYQQALGLGLQFLLWYDEGEERNRGNFPPRFSGRQFPNYSSELNVNALELEDSALYLCASSPGGRGGLETQYFGPGTRLLVL.

This chain links TRBV2 with TRBJ2-3, with unresolved D. The V gene lost 5 bases and the J gene lost 4 bases, with 10 bases spanning the gap. CDR3 length: 13 amino acids. Germline V gene data show CDR1 as SNHLY and CDR2 as FYNNEI. The CDR3 DNA reads TGTGCCAGCAGTCCCCTCAGCCCAGATACGCAGTATTTT. Its protein is CASSPLSPDTQYF.

This clone was detected only a few times. The gene calls are TRBV29-1 and TRBJ2-1; D perhaps matches TRBD2 (6 bases). The CDR3 contains 15 residues. Germline V gene lookup returns CDR1 SQVTM and CDR2 ANQGSEA. V lost 7 bases, J lost 7 bases, and 23 bases lay in between. CDR3 amino acids: CSAKGRLVVLNEQFF. The CDR3 region has the DNA TGCAGCGCAAAGGGGAGACTAGTTGTGTTAAATGAGCAGTTCTTC.

In its sample, this clone was seen many times. The J gene is TRBJ1-2, the V gene TRBV19, with TRBD1 as a possible D gene (6 bases). From germline, CDR1 is LNHDA and CDR2 SQIVND (reference sequence). V was shortened by 2 bases and J by 2 bases, with 12 bases between the two germline ends. CDR3 size: 15 residues. Here the CDR3 DNA reads TGTGCCAGTAGTATAACGGGGGCAGGGAACTATGGCTACACCTTC. Translation: CASSITGAGNYGYTF.

Many counts were recorded for this clone. The gene calls are TRBV5-4 and TRBJ1-5; unclear D gene. V was shortened by 1 base and J by 3 bases, with 8 bases between the two germline ends. Germline CDR1 and CDR2: SGHNT and YYREEE (reference sequence). CDR3 length: 14 residues. The CDR3 loop is CASSLNGVNQPQHF. CDR3 DNA sequence: TGTGCCAGCAGCTTGAACGGCGTCAATCAGCCCCAGCATTTT.

The chain has TRBV7-2 and TRBJ2-1; D unresolved. Trimming left V 0 bases short and J 8 bases short, with 5 bases between. Germline V gene sequence: CDR1 SGHTA, CDR2 FQGNSA. The CDR3 consists of 12 residues. CDR3 sequence reads: CASSLAWDEQFF. In DNA form, the CDR3 reads TGTGCCAGCAGCTTAGCGTGGGATGAGCAGTTCTTC. Full variable domain (missing parts from reference TRBV7-2 and TRBJ2-1): GAGVSQSPSNKVTEKGKDVELRCDPISGHTALYWYRQSLGQGLEFLIYFQGNSAPDKSGLPSDRFSAERTGGSVSTLTIQRTQQEDSAVYLCASSLAWDEQFFGPGTRLTVL.

This sequence joins TRBV5-5 and TRBJ2-2; 8 nucleotides agree with TRBD2. The length of the CDR3 is 18 residues. Germline V CDR1 and CDR2: SGHKS, YYEKEE (reference sequence). V was pared by 0 bases and J by 5 bases, with 12 bases of the junction left unmatched. This chain's CDR3 is CASSLVSSGGRITGELFF. Written as DNA, the CDR3 is TGTGCCAGCAGCTTGGTTAGTAGTGGCGGGAGGATTACCGGGGAGCTGTTTTTT.

The CDR3 DNA reads TGTGCCAGCAGCGTCAATAGGGGACAGGCCCGCAATGAGCAGTTCTTC. Residues: CASSVNRGQARNEQFF. The V and J genes are TRBV9 and TRBJ2-1, with 8 bases aligning to TRBD1. The V segment lost 2 bases and the J segment 6 bases; nucleotides outside the gene matches: 10. CDR1 and CDR2 from the germline V gene are SGDLS and YYNGEE. This CDR3 contains 16 residues. Together with reference TRBV9 and TRBJ2-1, the CDR3 gives the full variable domain: DSGVTQTPKHLITATGQRVTLRCSPRSGDLSVYWYQQSLDQGLQFLIQYYNGEERAKGNILERFSAQQFPDLHSELNLSSLELGDSALYFCASSVNRGQARNEQFFGPGTRLTVL.

This clone has only one observation. The rearrangement joins TRBV6-1 to TRBJ1-2, with D unresolved. There are 11 residues in the CDR3. Germline loops: CDR1 MNHNS, CDR2 SASEGT. V was cut by 5 bases and J by 7 bases, with 8 bases left in between. Written as DNA, the CDR3 is TGTGCCAGCAGTTCCGGCCTTGGCTACACCTTC. Translating it yields CASSSGLGYTF.